Here is one TCR delta chain with its context. Its matching antigen is unknown. TCRdb pairs this DNA with a much larger clone's protein that differs at residue 11, likely a read error; the protein shown was translated from the DNA. This sample is part of a study of γδ T cells in repeated Plasmodium falciparum infection. As for the study in general: Donors had four controlled P. falciparum NF54 infections over roughly 600 days. Study findings and constraints: Many TCRgamma sequences overlapped between individuals in stable Vgamma9/Vdelta2+ repertoires.

TCRdb re-processed the multiplex PCR reads using CATT. The sample lists around 50,000 delta-chain clones, roughly 1.8% seen once, with 15% in the top ten. Bulk repertoires came from Vgamma9/Vdelta2+ or Vdelta2-negative gammadelta T cells flow-sorted from PBMC. The germline CDR1 and CDR2 sequences are TVYSNPD and GDNSRS (reference sequence). This CDR3 comprises 19 residues. V lost 4 bases to trimming and J lost 6 bases; unmatched junction nucleotides: 26. The source material was gamma-delta T cells from blood. The receptor was derived from a pool of human donors (malaria-infected and uninfected, not separated). The rearrangement uses TRDV3 and TRDJ1, with 10 positions matching TRDD3. Here the J gene came from matching the DNA to germline, since TCRdb omits it. The CDR3 is CAYVPSSYWGMRRDNKLIF. CDR3 nucleotide sequence: TGTGCCTATGTCCCGAGTTCTTACTGGGGGATGCGAAGGGATAATAAACTCATCTTT.